This T cell receptor (beta chain) was identified in a study of PD-1 blockade in classical Hodgkin lymphoma. Findings of the study overall: When nivolumab was started under 1 year after ASCT, patients were excluded.

Each patient's relapse followed autologous stem cell transplantation, and brentuximab vedotin exposure varied. There are 15 residues in the CDR3. V was clipped by 4 bases and J by 8 bases; unmatched bases: 11. Germline V gene data show CDR1 as MGHRA and CDR2 as YSYEKL. This clone was observed once. Its specificity is not known. Repertoires were generated with immunoSEQ multiplex PCR, while TCRdb's copy carries only in-frame clones and drops some. The sample yields 40,000 to 60,000 clones, just under 75% seen once. The chain carries TRBV4-1 and TRBJ1-5; 7 nucleotides agree with TRBD1. The sequence came from a human donor with classical Hodgkin lymphoma. The material was peripheral blood mononuclear cells (PBMCs), obtained before the second cycle of nivolumab. The CDR3 loop is CASSPFSPGGEPQHF. The CDR3 coding sequence is TGCGCCAGCAGCCCGTTTTCCCCAGGGGGGGAGCCCCAGCATTTT.